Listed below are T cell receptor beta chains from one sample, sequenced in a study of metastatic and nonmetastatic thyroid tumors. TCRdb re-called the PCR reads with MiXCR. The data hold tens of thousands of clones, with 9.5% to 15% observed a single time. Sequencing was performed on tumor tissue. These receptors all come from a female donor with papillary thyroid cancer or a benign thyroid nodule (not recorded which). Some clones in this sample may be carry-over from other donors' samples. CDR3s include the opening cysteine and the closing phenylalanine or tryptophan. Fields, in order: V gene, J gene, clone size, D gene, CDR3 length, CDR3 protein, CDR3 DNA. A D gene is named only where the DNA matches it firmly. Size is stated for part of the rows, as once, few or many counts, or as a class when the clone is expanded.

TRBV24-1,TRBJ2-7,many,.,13,CATSDPITDEQYF,TGTGCCACCAGTGATCCTATAACCGACGAGCAGTACTTC
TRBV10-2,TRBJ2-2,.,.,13,CASKSPGAGELFF,TGCGCCAGCAAATCTCCGGGGGCCGGGGAGCTGTTTTTT
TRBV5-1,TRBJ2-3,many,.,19,CASSLIGVGRSSSTDTQYF,TGCGCCAGCAGCTTAATTGGCGTAGGTCGCTCTTCTAGCACAGATACGCAGTATTTT
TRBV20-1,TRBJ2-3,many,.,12,CSVRSGTDTQYF,TGCAGTGTTCGTAGCGGCACAGATACGCAGTATTTT
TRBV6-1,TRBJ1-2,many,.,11,CASTSGGGYTF,TGTGCCAGCACCTCGGGGGGGGGCTACACCTTC
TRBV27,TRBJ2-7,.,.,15,CASSEHGSWSYERYF,TGTGCCAGCTCGGAGCACGGGAGTTGGTCCTACGAGCGGTACTTC
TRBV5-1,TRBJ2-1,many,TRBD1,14,CASSISQGAGEQFF,TGCGCCAGCAGCATATCACAGGGGGCTGGTGAGCAGTTCTTC
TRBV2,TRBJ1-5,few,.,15,CASTRDMGRGQPQHF,TGTGCCAGCACTAGGGACATGGGGCGGGGGCAGCCTCAGCATTTT
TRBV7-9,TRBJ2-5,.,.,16,CASSLALSSWRETQYF,TGTGCCAGCAGCTTAGCGCTGTCTAGCTGGAGAGAGACCCAGTACTTC
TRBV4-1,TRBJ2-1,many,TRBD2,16,CASSQELAGLRNEQFF,TGCGCCAGCAGCCAAGAGCTAGCGGGATTGAGGAATGAGCAGTTCTTC
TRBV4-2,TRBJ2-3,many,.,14,CASSQEKFGGAQYF,TGTGCCAGCAGCCAAGAGAAGTTTGGTGGGGCGCAGTATTTT
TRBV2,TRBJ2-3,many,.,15,CASSVGGFSTDTQYF,TGTGCCAGCAGTGTTGGGGGTTTTAGCACAGATACGCAGTATTTT
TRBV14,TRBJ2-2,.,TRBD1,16,CSSSQVGTGGTGELFF,TGTTCCAGCAGCCAAGTTGGGACAGGGGGCACCGGGGAGCTGTTTTTT
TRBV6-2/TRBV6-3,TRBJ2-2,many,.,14,CASSSGGVRGELFF,TGTGCCAGCAGTTCTGGTGGGGTCCGCGGGGAGCTGTTTTTT
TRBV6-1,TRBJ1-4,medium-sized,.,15,CASSEVAGEGEKLFF,TGTGCCAGCAGTGAAGTGGCAGGGGAAGGTGAAAAACTGTTTTTT
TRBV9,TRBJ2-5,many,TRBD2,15,CASSLRRGREETQYF,TGTGCCAGCAGCTTAAGGCGCGGGAGGGAGGAGACCCAGTACTTC
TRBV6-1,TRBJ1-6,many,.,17,CASGEAPSSSYNSPLHF,TGTGCCAGCGGTGAAGCGCCATCAAGCTCCTATAATTCACCCCTCCACTTT
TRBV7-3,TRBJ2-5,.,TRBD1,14,CASSPRGHGETQCF,TGTGCCAGCAGCCCCAGGGGGCACGGGGAGACCCAGTGCTTC
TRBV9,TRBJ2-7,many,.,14,CASSVGRSSYEQYF,TGTGCCAGCAGCGTCGGACGGTCCTCGTACGAGCAGTACTTC
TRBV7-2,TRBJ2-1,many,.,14,CASSPTQADGEQFF,TGTGCCAGCAGCCCGACCCAGGCCGACGGTGAGCAGTTCTTC
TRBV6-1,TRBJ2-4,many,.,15,CASSERHLAKNIQYF,TGTGCCAGCAGTGAAAGGCACCTAGCCAAAAACATTCAGTACTTC
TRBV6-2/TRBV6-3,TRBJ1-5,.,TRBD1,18,CASSYSPRQGDSNQPHHF,TGTGCCAGCAGTTACTCTCCGCGACAGGGGGATAGCAATCAGCCCCATCATTTT
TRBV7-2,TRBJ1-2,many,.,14,CASSLVRHRVDYTF,TGTGCCAGCAGCCTAGTGAGGCACAGGGTCGACTACACCTTC
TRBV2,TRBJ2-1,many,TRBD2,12,CASSLVAGKQFF,TGTGCCAGCAGTCTTGTAGCGGGAAAGCAGTTCTTC
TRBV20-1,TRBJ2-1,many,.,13,CSATLTSYNEQFF,TGCAGTGCTACCCTGACTTCTTACAATGAGCAGTTCTTC
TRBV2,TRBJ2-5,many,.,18,CASSEAFVVGPGRETQYF,TGTGCCAGCAGTGAAGCTTTTGTGGTCGGGCCGGGACGAGAGACCCAGTACTTC
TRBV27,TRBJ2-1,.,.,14,CANSPTGLYNEQFF,TGTGCCAACAGCCCTACAGGGCTCTACAATGAGCAGTTCTTC
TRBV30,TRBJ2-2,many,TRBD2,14,CAWSDLGGTGELFF,TGTGCCTGGAGTGATCTGGGGGGGACCGGGGAGCTGTTTTTT
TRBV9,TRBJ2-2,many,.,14,CASSGGGGTGELFF,TGTGCCAGCAGCGGAGGGGGGGGCACCGGGGAGCTGTTTTTT
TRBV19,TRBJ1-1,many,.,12,CAARKGSTEAFF,TGTGCCGCCCGGAAAGGGAGCACTGAAGCTTTCTTT
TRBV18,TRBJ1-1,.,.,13,CASSPRKNTEAFF,TGTGCCAGCTCACCTAGGAAGAACACTGAAGCTTTCTTT
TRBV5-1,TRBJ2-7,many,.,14,CASSLGTATYEQYF,TGCGCCAGCAGCTTGGGGACGGCGACCTACGAGCAGTACTTC
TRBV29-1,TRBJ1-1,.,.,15,CSASARGGMNTEAFF,TGCAGCGCTTCCGCCCGTGGGGGAATGAACACTGAAGCTTTCTTT
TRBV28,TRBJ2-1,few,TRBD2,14,CASSLGGGAWARLF,TGTGCCAGCAGTTTGGGGGGGGGAGCGTGGGCTCGGTTATTC
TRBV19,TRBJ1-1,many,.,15,CASSIVGAGDTEAFF,TGTGCCAGTAGTATAGTTGGGGCTGGGGACACTGAAGCTTTCTTT
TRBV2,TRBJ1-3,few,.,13,CASRSVQQNTIYF,TGTGCCAGCAGATCGGTGCAACAGAACACCATATATTTT
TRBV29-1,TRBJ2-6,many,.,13,CSDPPPGANVLTF,TGCAGCGACCCACCGCCTGGGGCCAACGTCCTGACTTTC
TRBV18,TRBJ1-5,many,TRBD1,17,CASSPRGGQGGNQPQHF,TGTGCCAGCTCACCAAGGGGGGGACAGGGTGGCAATCAGCCCCAGCATTTT
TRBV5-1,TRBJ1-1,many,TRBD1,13,CASSFTGVTEAFF,TGCGCCAGCAGCTTCACAGGGGTTACTGAAGCTTTCTTT
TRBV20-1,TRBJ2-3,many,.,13,CSLLSRGTDTQYF,TGCAGTTTATTGTCCCGGGGCACAGATACGCAGTATTTT
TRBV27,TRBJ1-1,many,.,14,CASSAGFFNTEAFF,TGTGCCAGCAGTGCAGGGTTTTTTAACACTGAAGCTTTCTTT
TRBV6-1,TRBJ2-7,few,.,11,CASISVNEQYF,TGTGCCAGCATATCGGTGAACGAGCAGTACTTC
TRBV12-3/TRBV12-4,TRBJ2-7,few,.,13,CASSTPLGSEQYF,TGTGCCAGCAGTACCCCTCTAGGAAGCGAGCAGTACTTC
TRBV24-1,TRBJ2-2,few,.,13,CAVSSSFAGELFF,TGTGCCGTTAGTAGTTCCTTCGCCGGGGAGCTGTTTTTT
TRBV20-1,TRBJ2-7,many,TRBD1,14,CSATFGQGGYEQYF,TGCAGTGCTACGTTTGGACAGGGAGGCTACGAGCAGTACTTC
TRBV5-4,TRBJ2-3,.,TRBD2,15,CASSLGTSGTDTQYF,TGTGCCAGCAGCTTGGGGACTAGCGGCACAGATACGCAGTATTTT
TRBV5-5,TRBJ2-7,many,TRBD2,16,CASSTGRLAGLLEQYF,TGTGCCAGCAGCACGGGGAGACTAGCGGGGCTCCTGGAGCAGTACTTC
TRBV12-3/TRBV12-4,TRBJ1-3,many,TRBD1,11,CASNRGDTIYF,TGTGCCAGCAACAGGGGCGACACCATATATTTT
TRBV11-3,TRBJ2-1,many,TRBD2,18,CASRPGLAGGDSYNEQFF,TGTGCCAGCAGACCGGGACTAGCGGGAGGGGACTCCTACAATGAGCAGTTCTTC
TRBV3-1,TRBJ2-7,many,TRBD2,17,CASSHYAGTSGTYEQYF,TGTGCCAGCAGCCATTACGCCGGGACTAGCGGGACCTACGAGCAGTACTTC
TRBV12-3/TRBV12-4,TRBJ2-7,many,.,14,CASSGAGFQPPWYF,TGTGCCAGCAGCGGGGCCGGATTTCAACCCCCCTGGTACTTC
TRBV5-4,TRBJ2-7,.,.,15,CASSSGPGGSYEQYF,TGTGCCAGCAGCTCTGGGCCAGGGGGGTCCTACGAGCAGTACTTC
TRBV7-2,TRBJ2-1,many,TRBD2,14,CASSLASGRDEQFF,TGTGCCAGCAGCTTGGCTAGCGGGAGAGATGAGCAGTTCTTC
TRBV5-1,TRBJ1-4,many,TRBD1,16,CASSLNRGPTNEKLFF,TGCGCCAGCAGCTTAAACAGGGGCCCGACTAATGAAAAACTGTTTTTT
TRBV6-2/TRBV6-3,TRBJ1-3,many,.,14,CASSYSVSGNTIYF,TGTGCCAGCAGTTACTCGGTCTCTGGAAACACCATATATTTT
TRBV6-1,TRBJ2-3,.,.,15,CASSDGVVNTDMQYF,TGTGCCAGCAGTGATGGGGTGGTGAACACAGATATGCAGTATTTT
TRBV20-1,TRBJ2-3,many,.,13,CSAQGTAGGTQYF,TGCAGTGCACAGGGGACAGCGGGCGGTACGCAGTATTTT
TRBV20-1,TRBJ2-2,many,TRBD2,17,CSAFGPSGSTNTGELFF,TGCAGTGCCTTTGGACCTAGCGGGAGCACGAACACCGGGGAGCTGTTTTTT
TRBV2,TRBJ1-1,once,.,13,CASEGTSSTEAFF,TGTGCCAGCGAAGGGACATCCTCCACTGAAGCTTTCTTT
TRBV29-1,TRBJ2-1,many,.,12,CSVVANPNEQFF,TGCAGCGTTGTAGCAAATCCCAATGAGCAGTTCTTC